Shown below are 23 T cell receptor beta chains from a single sample sequenced in a study of shared clonotypes between healthy human individuals. Libraries were prepared by immunoSEQ multiplex PCR; TCRdb keeps only in-frame clonotypes and omits some of them. The sample carries roughly 640,000 clones, less than 85% recorded once. Sequenced sample: memory CD4+ T cells sorted from blood. Subset given: CD45RA-negative fraction. Receptors were obtained from a woman aged 25 to 39 in good health.

This sequence joins TRBV11-2 and TRBJ1-2; D not certain. This CDR3 has 14 amino acids. Trimming shortened V by 0 bases and J by 9 bases, and 14 bases separated the two germline ends. Germline assignment: CDR1 SGHAT and CDR2 FQNNGV. CDR3 in DNA: TGTGCCAGCAGCTTAGACCGGACTCTCCAGAGCTACACCTTC. Encoded protein: CASSLDRTLQSYTF.

The chain is built from TRBV6-1 and TRBJ1-1; maybe TRBD1 (6 bases). This CDR3 has 13 residues. V gave up 11 bases and J gave up 0 bases, with 13 bases separating them. Germline V gene lookup returns CDR1 MNHNS and CDR2 SASEGT. The CDR3 region has the DNA TGTGCCTACAGGGAACTTATGAACACTGAAGCTTTCTTT. Residues: CAYRELMNTEAFF.

This chain joins TRBV7-9 and TRBJ2-5; the D gene is possibly TRBD2 (5 bases). The V end was cut by 5 bases, the J end by 1 base, with 8 bases between. There are 13 residues in the CDR3. Germline-derived CDR1 and CDR2 are SEHNR and FQNEAQ (reference sequence). For the CDR3, the DNA is TGTGCCAGCAGCCACGGGATCCAAGAGACCCAGTACTTC. This gives the protein CASSHGIQETQYF.

The chain joins TRBV2 to TRBJ1-2; 8 bases match TRBD1. Germline trimming cut 5 bases from V and 8 bases from J; bases unmatched to any gene: 7. This CDR3 comprises 13 residues. CDR1 is SNHLY, CDR2 FYNNEI, per germline. The CDR3 nucleotides read TGTGCCAGCAGTCCCGGGACAGGCGTAGGCTACACCTTC. Translated, it gives CASSPGTGVGYTF.

The V gene is TRBV6-1, the J gene TRBJ1-4, with D hard to call. Trimming cost V 1 base and J 0 bases, with 12 bases left between them. Germline assignment: CDR1 MNHNS and CDR2 SASEGT. CDR3 length equals 17 residues. The CDR3 loop reads CASSEVPDGPTNEKLFF. Here the CDR3 DNA reads TGTGCCAGCAGTGAAGTTCCGGACGGACCAACTAATGAAAAACTGTTTTTT.

The table lists this clone with a count of one. The rearrangement joins TRBV7-7 to TRBJ2-5, with D perhaps TRBD1 (7 bases). The germline V gene has CDR1 SSHAT and CDR2 FNYEAQ (reference sequence). The CDR3 covers 17 residues. V dropped 2 bases and J dropped 5 bases, with 21 bases sitting between them. The CDR3 reads CASSLFGVQGGGETQYF. The CDR3 bases are TGTGCCAGCAGCTTATTCGGTGTGCAGGGGGGAGGTGAGACCCAGTACTTC.

A note on this clone: A much larger clone lies a single base off, so this may be a read error. Other nucleotide sequences in the sample specify the same CDR3. The chain is built from TRBV28 and TRBJ2-5; D call uncertain. V lost 6 bases, J lost 5 bases, and 4 bases lay in between. Germline CDR1 MDHEN, CDR2 SYDVKM. The CDR3 has 10 amino acids. The DNA of the CDR3 is TGTGCCAGCAGACAGGAGACCCAGTACTTC. Its protein product is CASRQETQYF.

The chain is built from TRBV10-3 and TRBJ1-5; no definite D call. The germline V gene has CDR1 ENHRY and CDR2 SYGVKD. There are 13 residues in the CDR3. V lost 3 bases, J lost 3 bases, and 6 bases lay in between. The CDR3 sequence is CAISEGHNQPQHF. For the CDR3, the DNA is TGTGCCATCAGTGAAGGCCACAATCAGCCCCAGCATTTT.

The chain employs TRBV7-6 and TRBJ2-3, with 12 bases fitting TRBD2. J was trimmed by 3 bases and V by 0 bases; bases with no gene match: 4. CDR1 is SGHVS and CDR2 is FNYEAQ in the germline V gene. This CDR3 comprises 17 residues. The chain's CDR3 is CASSLAQTSGRTDTQYF. The CDR3, as DNA: TGTGCCAGCAGCTTAGCCCAGACTAGCGGGAGAACAGATACGCAGTATTTT.

This clone was seen more than once but under ten times. Its ends do not fully match the called genes, so a read error is possible. The chain links TRBV10-2 to TRBJ2-7; D is possibly TRBD1 (6 bases). This CDR3 spans 14 amino acids. Germline V gene sequence: CDR1 WSHSY, CDR2 SAAADI. In DNA form, the CDR3 reads TGCGCCAGCCGACCGGGACATAACTCCTATGAGCAGTACTTC. The encoded protein is CASRPGHNSYEQYF.

Notes on this clone: A read error is likely here: a far larger clone is one base away. CDR3 residues: CASSAGREYGYTF. The CDR3 DNA reads as TGTGCCAGCAGTGCAGGCAGGGAGTATGGCTACACCTTC. V gene TRBV2 combines with J gene TRBJ1-2, with D tentatively TRBD1 (5 bases). Germline values: CDR1 SNHLY, CDR2 FYNNEI. V lost 4 bases and J 5 bases, leaving 11 bases between the germline ends. This CDR3 region has 13 residues. Looking up the rest from reference TRBV2 and TRBJ1-2 gives the full variable domain: EPEVTQTPSHQVTQMGQEVILRCVPISNHLYFYWYRQILGQKVEFLVSFYNNEISEKSEIFDDQFSVERPDGSNFTLKIRSTKLEDSAMYFCASSAGREYGYTFGSGTRLTVV.

The genes are TRBV4-1 and TRBJ2-5; 10 bases line up with TRBD2. V was clipped by 2 bases and J by 0 bases; unmatched bases: 3. CDR3 size: 16 residues. CDR1 is MGHRA, CDR2 YSYEKL, per germline. The CDR3, as DNA: TGCGCCAGCAGCCAATGGACTAGCGGACACCAAGAGACCCAGTACTTC. It yields the protein CASSQWTSGHQETQYF.

This clone is a singleton in its sample. The genes are TRBV5-1 and TRBJ2-1; 7 nucleotides match TRBD1. This CDR3 region has 15 residues. After removal of 4 bases from V and 2 bases from J, the junction contained 6 bases not matched to a gene. The germline CDR1 and CDR2 sequences are SGHRS and YFSETQ. CDR3 loop: CASSADRVAYNEQFF. The CDR3 bases are TGCGCCAGCAGCGCCGACAGGGTGGCCTACAATGAGCAGTTCTTC.

This clone was counted once. This rearrangement joins TRBV6-5 to TRBJ2-1; 8 bases are shared with TRBD1. Germline CDR1 and CDR2: MNHEY and SVGAGI. The trim removed 7 bases at V and 0 bases at J, leaving 5 bases unmatched. This CDR3 spans 15 amino acids. The CDR3 DNA follows: TGTGCCAGCAAAGAAGACAGGGGCTCCTACAATGAGCAGTTCTTC. This gives the protein CASKEDRGSYNEQFF.

Turning to this clone: The germline gene is not matched at one end of the junction; a read error may be the cause. Other nucleotide sequences from this sample produce the same CDR3. V and J are TRBV4-1 and TRBJ1-1; D unresolved. From germline, CDR1 is MGHRA and CDR2 YSYEKL. This CDR3 comprises 11 residues. The CDR3 sequence: CASSLNTEAFF. The DNA for the CDR3 is TGTGCCAGCAGCCTTAACACTGAAGCTTTCTTT.

The chain joins TRBV20-1 to TRBJ1-4, with D hard to call. The CDR3 runs 11 residues. The V gene lost 3 bases and the J gene lost 6 bases, with 5 bases spanning the gap. Germline CDR1 and CDR2: DFQATT and SNEGSKA (reference sequence). Here the CDR3 reads CSASWDEKLFF. In DNA form, the CDR3 reads TGCAGTGCTAGTTGGGATGAAAAACTGTTTTTT.

The V and J genes are TRBV27 and TRBJ1-2; a weak D match, TRBD1 (5 bases). Trimming removed 6 bases from V and 8 bases from J, with 16 bases in between. The CDR3 runs 13 residues. Germline V gene sequence: CDR1 MNHEY, CDR2 SMNVEV (reference sequence). In nucleotides, the CDR3 is TGTGCCAGCAGACCTACAGGTCAAGGGGGCTACACCTTC. It yields the protein CASRPTGQGGYTF.

This clone was recorded many times. This chain connects TRBV29-1 to TRBJ2-2, with 8 bases fitting TRBD1. Germline loops: CDR1 SQVTM, CDR2 ANQGSEA. CDR3 length: 15 amino acids. Trimming at V came to 2 bases and at J to 5 bases, leaving 7 bases not matched to a gene. CDR3 amino acids: CSVESDRGWTGELFF. The CDR3 DNA is TGCAGCGTTGAATCCGACAGGGGCTGGACCGGGGAGCTGTTTTTT.

The chain's CDR3 is CASSLGAGVGTDTQYF. As DNA, the CDR3 is TGTGCCAGCAGCTTGGGAGCGGGAGTAGGCACAGATACGCAGTATTTT. This sequence joins TRBV5-4 and TRBJ2-3; TRBD2 matches at 8 bases. Trimming took 0 bases from V and 1 from J; bases not matched to a gene: 4. CDR1 and CDR2 from the germline V gene are SGHNT and YYREEE (reference sequence). The CDR3 sequence is 16 residues long.

The V call is TRBV28, the J call TRBJ2-7, with D unclear. Looked up from germline, CDR1 is MDHEN and CDR2 is SYDVKM. This CDR3 spans 11 amino acids. Between the trimmed V and J ends, which lost 3 bases and 3 bases, there was a span of 3 bases. The CDR3 sequence: CASSFDYEQYF. The CDR3 coding sequence is TGTGCCAGCAGTTTCGACTACGAGCAGTACTTC.

The table lists this clone with a count of one. V and J are TRBV5-4 and TRBJ2-3, with 9 positions matching TRBD2. Germline CDR1 reads SGHNT; CDR2 reads YYREEE (reference sequence). V was pared by 2 bases and J by 3 bases, with 10 bases of the junction left unmatched. CDR3 length equals 17 residues. The CDR3 DNA reads TGTGCCAGCAGCTTAAGACAAGGGACTAGCAGAACAGATACGCAGTATTTT. This gives the protein CASSLRQGTSRTDTQYF.

The chain combines TRBV6-4 with TRBJ2-1; 14 nucleotides align to TRBD2. The CDR3 sequence is 14 residues long. Trimming removed 7 bases from V and 9 bases from J; junction bases left unmatched: 5. The germline V gene encodes CDR1 MRHNA and CDR2 SNTAGT. CDR3 loop: CASKGTSGSIEQFF. The DNA of the CDR3 is TGTGCCAGCAAAGGGACTAGCGGGAGTATTGAGCAGTTCTTC.

This clone was recorded a few times. The chain joins TRBV28 to TRBJ2-7; TRBD1 is a possible D gene (6 bases). V was shortened by 3 bases and J by 0 bases, with 9 bases between the two germline ends. There are 14 residues in the CDR3. CDR1 and CDR2 from the germline V gene are MDHEN and SYDVKM. The CDR3, as DNA: TGTGCCAGCAGTTTTGCGGACAGCTCCTACGAGCAGTACTTC. Translated, it gives CASSFADSSYEQYF. The full variable domain, with the rest looked up from reference TRBV28 and TRBJ2-7, is DVKVTQSSRYLVKRTGEKVFLECVQDMDHENMFWYRQDPGLGLRLIYFSYDVKMKEKGDIPEGYSVSREKKERFSLILESASTNQTSMYLCASSFADSSYEQYFGPGTRLTVT.